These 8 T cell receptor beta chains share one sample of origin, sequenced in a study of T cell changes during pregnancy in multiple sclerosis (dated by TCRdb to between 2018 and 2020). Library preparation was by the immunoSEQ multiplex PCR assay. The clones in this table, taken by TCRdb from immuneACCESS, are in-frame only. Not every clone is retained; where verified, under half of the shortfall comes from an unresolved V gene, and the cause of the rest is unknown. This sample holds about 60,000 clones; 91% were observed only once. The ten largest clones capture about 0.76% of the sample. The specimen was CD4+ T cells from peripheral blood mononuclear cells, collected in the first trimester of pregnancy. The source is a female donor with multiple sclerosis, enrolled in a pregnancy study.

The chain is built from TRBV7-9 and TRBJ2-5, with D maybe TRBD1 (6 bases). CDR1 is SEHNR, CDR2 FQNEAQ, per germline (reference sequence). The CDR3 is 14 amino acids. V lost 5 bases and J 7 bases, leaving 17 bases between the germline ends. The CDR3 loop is CASSLGWDIGTQYF. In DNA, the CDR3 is TGTGCCAGCAGCCTGGGGTGGGACATTGGGACCCAGTACTTC.

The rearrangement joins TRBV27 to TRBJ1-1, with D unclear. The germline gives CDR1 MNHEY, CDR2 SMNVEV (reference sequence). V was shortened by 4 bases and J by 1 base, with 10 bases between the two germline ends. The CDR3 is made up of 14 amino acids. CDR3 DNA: TGTGCCAGCAGTTCCGACTTCCCGAACACTGAAGCTTTCTTT. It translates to CASSSDFPNTEAFF.

The CDR3 nucleotides read TGCAGCGTTGAAGTAACAGGGGATGCTGGCTACACCTTC. It is translated as CSVEVTGDAGYTF. The chain couples TRBV29-1 to TRBJ1-2; 7 bases map to TRBD1. The V gene end was trimmed by 1 base and the J gene end by 7 bases; junction bases not matched to a gene: 6. From germline, CDR1 is SQVTM and CDR2 ANQGSEA. The CDR3 length is 13 residues. The full variable domain, its missing parts supplied by reference TRBV29-1 and TRBJ1-2, is SAVISQKPSRDICQRGTSLTIQCQVDSQVTMMFWYRQQPGQSLTLIATANQGSEATYESGFVIDKFPISRPNLTFSTLTVSNMSPEDSSIYLCSVEVTGDAGYTFGSGTRLTVV.

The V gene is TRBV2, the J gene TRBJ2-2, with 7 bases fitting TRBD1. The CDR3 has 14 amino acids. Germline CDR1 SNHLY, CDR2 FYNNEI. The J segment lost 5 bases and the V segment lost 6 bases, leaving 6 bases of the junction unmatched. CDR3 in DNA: TGTGCCAGCAGAGACAGGGTAGCGACCGGGGAGCTGTTTTTT. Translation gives CASRDRVATGELFF.

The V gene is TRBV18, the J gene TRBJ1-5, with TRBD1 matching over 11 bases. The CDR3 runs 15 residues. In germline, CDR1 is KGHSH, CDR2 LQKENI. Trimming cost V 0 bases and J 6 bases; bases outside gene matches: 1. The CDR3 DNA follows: TGTGCCAGCTCACCACCGGGACAGGGGGGTCAGCCCCAGCATTTT. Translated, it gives CASSPPGQGGQPQHF.

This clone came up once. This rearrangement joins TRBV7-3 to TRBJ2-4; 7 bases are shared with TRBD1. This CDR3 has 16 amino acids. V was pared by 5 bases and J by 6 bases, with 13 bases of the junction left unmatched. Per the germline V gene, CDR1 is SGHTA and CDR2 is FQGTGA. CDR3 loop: CASSPSWGTASNIQYF. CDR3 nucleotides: TGTGCCAGCAGCCCCTCGTGGGGGACAGCTTCAAACATTCAGTACTTC.

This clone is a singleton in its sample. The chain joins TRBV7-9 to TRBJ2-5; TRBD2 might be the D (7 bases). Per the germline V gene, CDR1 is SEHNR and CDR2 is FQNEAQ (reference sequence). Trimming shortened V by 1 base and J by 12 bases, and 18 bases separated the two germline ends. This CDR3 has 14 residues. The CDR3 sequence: CASSLVGGDKLEYF. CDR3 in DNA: TGTGCCAGCAGCTTAGTAGGGGGGGACAAGTTGGAGTACTTC.

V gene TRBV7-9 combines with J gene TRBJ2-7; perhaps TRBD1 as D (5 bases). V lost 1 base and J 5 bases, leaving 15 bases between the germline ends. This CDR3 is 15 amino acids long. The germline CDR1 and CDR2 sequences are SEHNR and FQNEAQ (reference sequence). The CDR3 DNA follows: TGTGCCAGCAGCTTAGAACCGGCAGGGCCCCACGAGCAGTACTTC. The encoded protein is CASSLEPAGPHEQYF.